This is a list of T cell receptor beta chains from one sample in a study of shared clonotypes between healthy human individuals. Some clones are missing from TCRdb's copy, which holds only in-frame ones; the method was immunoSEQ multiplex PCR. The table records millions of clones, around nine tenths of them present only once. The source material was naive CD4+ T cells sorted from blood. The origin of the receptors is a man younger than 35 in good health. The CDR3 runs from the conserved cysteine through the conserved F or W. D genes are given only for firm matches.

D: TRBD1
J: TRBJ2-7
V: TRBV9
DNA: TGTGCCAGCGGGGGGGGACAGGGACCCCAGTACGAGCAGTACTTC
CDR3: CASGGGQGPQYEQYF

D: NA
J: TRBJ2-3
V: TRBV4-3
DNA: TGCGCCAGCAGCCACCAAAACGACGATACGCAGTATTTT
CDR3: CASSHQNDDTQYF

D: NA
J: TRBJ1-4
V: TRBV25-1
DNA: TGTGCCAGCACGTGGGGGACTAATGAAAAACTGTTTTTT
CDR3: CASTWGTNEKLFF

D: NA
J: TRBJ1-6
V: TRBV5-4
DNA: TGTGCCAGCAGCGGGCGAGGGGACTCCTATAATTCACCCCTCCACTTT
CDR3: CASSGRGDSYNSPLHF

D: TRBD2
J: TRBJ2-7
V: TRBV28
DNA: TGTGCCAGCACCCTCGGCGGGGGTGCCTCTCCATACGAGCAGTACTTC
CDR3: CASTLGGGASPYEQYF

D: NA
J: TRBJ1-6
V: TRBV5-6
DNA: TGTGCCAGCAGCTTGGTGGGTATTTCCTATAATTCACCCCTCCACTTT
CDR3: CASSLVGISYNSPLHF

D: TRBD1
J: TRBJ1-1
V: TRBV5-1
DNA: TGCGCCAGCTCATTACAGGGGGACACTGAAGCTTTCTTT
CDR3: CASSLQGDTEAFF

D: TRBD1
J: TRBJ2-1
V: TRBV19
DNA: TGTGCCAGTAGTATGTGGGGACAGGGGAGGTCTCGGTCGGCCAATGAGCAGTTCTTC
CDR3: CASSMWGQGRSRSANEQFF

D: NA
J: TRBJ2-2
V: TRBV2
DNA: TGTGCCAGCAGTGTTTTCAGTAACACCGGGGAGCTGTTTTTT
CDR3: CASSVFSNTGELFF

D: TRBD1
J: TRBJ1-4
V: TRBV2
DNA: TGTGCCAGCAGTGCCAGCCGACAGGGTAGTGAAAAACTGTTTTTT
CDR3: CASSASRQGSEKLFF

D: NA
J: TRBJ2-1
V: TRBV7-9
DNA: TGTGCCAGCAGCTTAGCGGGAAGCGGCCTCTACAATGAGCAGTTCTTC
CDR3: CASSLAGSGLYNEQFF

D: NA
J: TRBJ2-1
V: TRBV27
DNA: TGTGCCAGCAGTTTACTAGCGCCGTACAATGAGCAGTTCTTC
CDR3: CASSLLAPYNEQFF

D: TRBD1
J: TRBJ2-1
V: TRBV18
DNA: TGTGCCAGCTCACCACGGGACAGGGGGTCGGTGGTGAATGAGCAGTTCTTC
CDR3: CASSPRDRGSVVNEQFF

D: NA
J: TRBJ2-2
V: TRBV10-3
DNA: TGTGCCATCAGTGAATACAGGGACGCCGGGGAGCTGTTTTTT
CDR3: CAISEYRDAGELFF

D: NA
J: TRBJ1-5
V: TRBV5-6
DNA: TGTGCCAGCAGCCTCGGACAGTTCAATCAGCCCCAGCATTTT
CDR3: CASSLGQFNQPQHF

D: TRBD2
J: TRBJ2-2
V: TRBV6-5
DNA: TGTGCCAGCAGTTGGGGAGGGAAAAACACCGGGGAGCTGTTTTTT
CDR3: CASSWGGKNTGELFF

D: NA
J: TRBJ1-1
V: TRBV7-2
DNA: TGTGCCAGCAGCCGAAGGGGGGTGGGAACACGAACAACTGAAGCTTTCTTT
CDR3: CASSRRGVGTRTTEAFF

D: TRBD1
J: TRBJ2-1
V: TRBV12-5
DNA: TGTGCTAGTGGTTTGGCCCGGGACAGGGATAGTCATGAGCAGTTCTTC
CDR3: CASGLARDRDSHEQFF

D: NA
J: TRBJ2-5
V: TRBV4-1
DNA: TGCGCCAGCAGCCAAGATGCAGGGGTGGCGGGAGAGACCCAGTACTTC
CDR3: CASSQDAGVAGETQYF

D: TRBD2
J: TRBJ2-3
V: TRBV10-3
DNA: TGTGCCATCAGTGAGACCAGACTAGCGGGAGCAACTGATACGCAGTATTTT
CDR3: CAISETRLAGATDTQYF

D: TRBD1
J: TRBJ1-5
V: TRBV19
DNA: TGTGCCAGTAGTAACGGACAGGGTGGAAGGCAGCCCCAGCATTTT
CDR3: CASSNGQGGRQPQHF

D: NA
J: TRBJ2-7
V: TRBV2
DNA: TGTGCCAGCAGTGTAAGTCTGAGTGCCTACGAGCAGTACTTC
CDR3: CASSVSLSAYEQYF